This TCR beta chain was identified during a study of shared clonotypes between healthy human individuals. Study-level findings and limits: Rarefaction demonstrated incomplete sorted-subset sequencing despite large depth.

Using immunoSEQ multiplex PCR, the repertoire was profiled, and TCRdb retains in-frame clones only, with some absent. The sample holds approximately 2.4 million clones, approximately 96% seen once. V shed 3 bases, J shed 7 bases, and the junction held 8 bases outside the gene matches. Germline values: CDR1 SGDLS, CDR2 YYNGEE. The CDR3 contains 15 residues. Worth noting for this clone: The antigen is undetermined.

Sequences were obtained from naive CD4+ T cells sorted from blood. Regarding subset: CD45RA+ positively selected. The chain recombines TRBV9 with TRBJ1-4, with 8 bases aligning to TRBD1. The clonotype originates from a man aged 18 to 29 in good health. CDR3: CASSARGQGAEKLFF. DNA for the CDR3: TGTGCCAGCAGCGCAAGGGGCCAGGGGGCTGAAAAACTGTTTTTT.